These T cell receptor beta chains were read from a single sample in a study of technical replicates of blood from a handful of donors. Only in-frame clones appear in the TCRdb table, and some are missing; sequencing was by immunoSEQ multiplex PCR. The table has some 77,000 clones, roughly 93% seen once. The source material was T cells isolated from PBMCs. The receptors derive from a human donor in good health. Both conserved end residues are part of each CDR3. Each record gives: CDR3 length, J gene, clone size, D gene, V gene, CDR3 DNA, CDR3 protein. D genes are given only for firm matches. Expanded clones are given a class, and other clones once, few, many or no size at all.

length: 14; J: TRBJ2-1; size: -; D: TRBD2; V: TRBV9; DNA: TGTGCCAGCAGCGTAAGCAAGCGGGAGGATGAGCAGTTCTTC; CDR3: CASSVSKREDEQFF
length: 15; J: TRBJ2-7; size: -; D: TRBD2; V: TRBV7-6; DNA: TGTGCCAGCAGCTTAGCGAGCGGGAGGGCCTACGAGCAGTACTTC; CDR3: CASSLASGRAYEQYF
length: 13; J: TRBJ2-3; size: few; D: TRBD2; V: TRBV6-4; DNA: TGTGCCAGCAGTGAGCGGGAGACAGATACGCAGTATTTT; CDR3: CASSERETDTQYF
length: 16; J: TRBJ1-5; size: -; D: -; V: TRBV7-2; DNA: TGTGCCAGCAGCGTGAGTTCAGGGGATCGGAATCAGCCCCAGCATTTT; CDR3: CASSVSSGDRNQPQHF
length: 14; J: TRBJ1-5; size: -; D: TRBD1; V: TRBV6-1; DNA: TGTGCCACCAAGGACAGGGCTACCTATCAGCCCCAGCATTTT; CDR3: CATKDRATYQPQHF
length: 12; J: TRBJ2-7; size: -; D: -; V: TRBV5-6; DNA: TGTGCCAGCAGCTTAATGAGCTACGAGCAGTACTTC; CDR3: CASSLMSYEQYF
length: 13; J: TRBJ1-1; size: -; D: -; V: TRBV7-9; DNA: TGTGCCAGCTACTGGCAGGGGAACACTGAAGCTTTCTTT; CDR3: CASYWQGNTEAFF
length: 15; J: TRBJ1-1; size: -; D: TRBD1; V: TRBV6-1; DNA: TGTGCCAGCAGCGATGAGGGGGCGGTGAACACTGAAGCTTTCTTT; CDR3: CASSDEGAVNTEAFF
length: 11; J: TRBJ2-1; size: -; D: -; V: TRBV5-6; DNA: TGTGCCAGCAGCTTGACAGATGAGCAGTTCTTC; CDR3: CASSLTDEQFF
length: 13; J: TRBJ1-5; size: -; D: -; V: TRBV6-5; DNA: TGTGCCAGCAGCCGAGACAGTTATAGGCCCCAGCATTTT; CDR3: CASSRDSYRPQHF
length: 15; J: TRBJ1-1; size: -; D: -; V: TRBV6-5; DNA: TGTGCCAGCCCCGACTGGGGCGGGGAAAACACTGAAGCTTTCTTT; CDR3: CASPDWGGENTEAFF
length: 16; J: TRBJ2-3; size: -; D: TRBD1; V: TRBV29-1; DNA: TGCAGCGTTCCAACCGGGACAGGGAGAAGCACAGATACGCAGTATTTT; CDR3: CSVPTGTGRSTDTQYF
length: 15; J: TRBJ1-3; size: -; D: -; V: TRBV19; DNA: TGTGCTAGCAATGACTGGCAGACCTCTGGAAACACCATATATTTT; CDR3: CASNDWQTSGNTIYF
length: 13; J: TRBJ2-7; size: -; D: TRBD1; V: TRBV19; DNA: TGTGCCAGTAGTATATACAGGGGTGACGAGCAGTACTTC; CDR3: CASSIYRGDEQYF
length: 16; J: TRBJ2-2; size: -; D: -; V: TRBV7-2; DNA: TGTGCCAGCAGCTTATGGTCCGGATCTAGGACCGGGGAGCTGTTTTTT; CDR3: CASSLWSGSRTGELFF
length: 16; J: TRBJ2-2; size: -; D: TRBD2; V: TRBV9; DNA: TGTGCCAGCAGCGGTAGCGGGAGTGCGAACACCGGGGAGCTGTTTTTT; CDR3: CASSGSGSANTGELFF
length: 13; J: TRBJ2-1; size: -; D: -; V: TRBV6-6; DNA: TGTGCCAGCACTTACTACGCCGGGGATGAGCAGTTCTTC; CDR3: CASTYYAGDEQFF
length: 18; J: TRBJ1-3; size: -; D: -; V: TRBV7-9; DNA: TGTGCCAGCAGGCCCGCACTCCAGGGGTTCGGCGCCGGAAACACCATATATTTT; CDR3: CASRPALQGFGAGNTIYF
length: 14; J: TRBJ2-3; size: -; D: TRBD1; V: TRBV9; DNA: TGTGCCAGCAACAGGGACAGGGGCACAGATACGCAGTATTTT; CDR3: CASNRDRGTDTQYF
length: 14; J: TRBJ2-1; size: -; D: TRBD2; V: TRBV7-2; DNA: TGTGCCAGCAGATGGACTAGCGGGAACAATGAGCAGTTCTTC; CDR3: CASRWTSGNNEQFF
length: 18; J: TRBJ1-1; size: once; D: TRBD1; V: TRBV11-2; DNA: TGTGCCAGCAGCTGGTGGAGGGACAGGGGAGTTGAGTACACTGAAGCTTTCTTT; CDR3: CASSWWRDRGVEYTEAFF
length: 13; J: TRBJ2-7; size: -; D: TRBD1; V: TRBV4-1; DNA: TGCGCCAGCAGCGCTGACAGGGCGTCGGAGCAGTACTTC; CDR3: CASSADRASEQYF
length: 13; J: TRBJ2-7; size: -; D: TRBD1; V: TRBV2; DNA: TGTGCCAGCAGTGTCCAGGGGGCCTACGAGCAGTACTTC; CDR3: CASSVQGAYEQYF
length: 13; J: TRBJ1-1; size: -; D: -; V: TRBV9; DNA: TGTGCCAGCAGCTCGAACAGGGAGGGGTCTGCTTTCTTT; CDR3: CASSSNREGSAFF
length: 15; J: TRBJ2-7; size: -; D: -; V: TRBV4-3; DNA: TGCGCCAGCAGCCAGGGGAAAGGAGGAGTCAACGAGCAGTACTTC; CDR3: CASSQGKGGVNEQYF
length: 16; J: TRBJ2-3; size: -; D: TRBD2; V: TRBV5-6; DNA: TGTGCCAGCAGCTTGGAGGGACTAGCGGGGCCAGATACGCAGTATTTT; CDR3: CASSLEGLAGPDTQYF
length: 13; J: TRBJ1-4; size: -; D: -; V: TRBV30; DNA: TGTGCCTGGAGCGGGAGCGTCGGCGAAAAACTGTTTTTT; CDR3: CAWSGSVGEKLFF
length: 11; J: TRBJ1-2; size: once; D: -; V: TRBV5-6; DNA: TGTGCCAGCAGGTGGACAGCTGGCTACACCTTC; CDR3: CASRWTAGYTF
length: 15; J: TRBJ2-1; size: -; D: TRBD2; V: TRBV18; DNA: TGTGCCAGCTCACCTCTGGCTAGCGGGAGTAATGAGCAGTTCTTC; CDR3: CASSPLASGSNEQFF